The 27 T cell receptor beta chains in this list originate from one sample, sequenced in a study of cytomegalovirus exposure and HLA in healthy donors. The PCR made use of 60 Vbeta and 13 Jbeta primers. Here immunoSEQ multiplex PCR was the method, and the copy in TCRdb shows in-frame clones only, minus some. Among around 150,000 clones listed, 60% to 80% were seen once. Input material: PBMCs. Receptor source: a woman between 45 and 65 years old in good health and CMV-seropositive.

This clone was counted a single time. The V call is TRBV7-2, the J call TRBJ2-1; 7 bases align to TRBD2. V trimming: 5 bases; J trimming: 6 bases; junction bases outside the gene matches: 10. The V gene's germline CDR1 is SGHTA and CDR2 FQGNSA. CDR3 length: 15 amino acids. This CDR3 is CASSLWTSVGNEQFF. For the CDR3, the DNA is TGTGCCAGCAGCCTATGGACTAGTGTGGGCAATGAGCAGTTCTTC.

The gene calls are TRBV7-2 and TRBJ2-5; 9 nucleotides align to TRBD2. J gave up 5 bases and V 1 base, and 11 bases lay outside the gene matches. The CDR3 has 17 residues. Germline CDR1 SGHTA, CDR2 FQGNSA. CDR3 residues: CASSLGGAGGAGETQYF. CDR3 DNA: TGTGCCAGCAGCTTAGGTGGAGCGGGAGGTGCTGGGGAGACCCAGTACTTC.

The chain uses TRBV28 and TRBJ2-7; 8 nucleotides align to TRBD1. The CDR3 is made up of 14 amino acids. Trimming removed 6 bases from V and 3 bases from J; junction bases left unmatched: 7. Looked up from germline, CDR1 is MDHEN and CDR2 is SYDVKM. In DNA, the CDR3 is TGTGCCAGCAGACCTGACAGGGGAGTCTACGAGCAGTACTTC. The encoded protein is CASRPDRGVYEQYF.

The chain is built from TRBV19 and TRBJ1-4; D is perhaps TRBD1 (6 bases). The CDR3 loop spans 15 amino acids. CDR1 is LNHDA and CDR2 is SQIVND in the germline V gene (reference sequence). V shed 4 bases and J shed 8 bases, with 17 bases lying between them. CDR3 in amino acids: CASSTPGTREEKLFF. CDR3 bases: TGTGCCAGTAGTACCCCCGGGACAAGGGAAGAAAAACTGTTTTTT. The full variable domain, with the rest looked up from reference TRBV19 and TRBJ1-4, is DGGITQSPKYLFRKEGQNVTLSCEQNLNHDAMYWYRQDPGQGLRLIYYSQIVNDFQKGDIAEGYSVSREKKESFPLTVTSAQKNPTAFYLCASSTPGTREEKLFFGSGTQLSVL.

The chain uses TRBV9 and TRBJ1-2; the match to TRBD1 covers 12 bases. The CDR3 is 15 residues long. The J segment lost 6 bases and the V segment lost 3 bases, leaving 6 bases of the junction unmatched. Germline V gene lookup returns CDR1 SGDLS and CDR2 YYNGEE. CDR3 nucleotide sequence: TGTGCCAGCAGCGCAGGGACAGGGGGCGCGGATGGCTACACCTTC. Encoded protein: CASSAGTGGADGYTF.

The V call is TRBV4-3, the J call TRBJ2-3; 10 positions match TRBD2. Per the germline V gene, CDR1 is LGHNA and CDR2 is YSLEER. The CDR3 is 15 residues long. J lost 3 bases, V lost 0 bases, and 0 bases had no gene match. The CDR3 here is CASSQEGLATDTQYF. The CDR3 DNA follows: TGCGCCAGCAGCCAAGAGGGACTAGCGACAGATACGCAGTATTTT.

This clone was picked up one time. CDR3 residues: CASSGQQQGEAGYTF. CDR3 DNA sequence: TGCGCCAGCAGCGGCCAGCAACAGGGGGAGGCGGGCTACACCTTC. This chain uses TRBV5-1 with TRBJ1-2, with 8 nucleotides matching TRBD1. Looked up from germline, CDR1 is SGHRS and CDR2 is YFSETQ. CDR3 length equals 15 residues. Trimming cost V 4 bases and J 8 bases; bases outside gene matches: 13. Using reference TRBV5-1 and TRBJ1-2 for the parts outside the CDR3, the full variable domain is KAGVTQTPRYLIKTRGQQVTLSCSPISGHRSVSWYQQTPGQGLQFLFEYFSETQRNKGNFPGRFSGRQFSNSRSEMNVSTLELGDSALYLCASSGQQQGEAGYTFGSGTRLTVV.

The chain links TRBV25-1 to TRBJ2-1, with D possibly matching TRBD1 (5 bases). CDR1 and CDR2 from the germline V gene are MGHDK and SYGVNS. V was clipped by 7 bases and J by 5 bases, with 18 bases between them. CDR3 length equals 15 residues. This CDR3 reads CASTPGFRWNNEQFF. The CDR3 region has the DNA TGTGCCAGCACTCCAGGGTTCCGGTGGAACAATGAGCAGTTCTTC.

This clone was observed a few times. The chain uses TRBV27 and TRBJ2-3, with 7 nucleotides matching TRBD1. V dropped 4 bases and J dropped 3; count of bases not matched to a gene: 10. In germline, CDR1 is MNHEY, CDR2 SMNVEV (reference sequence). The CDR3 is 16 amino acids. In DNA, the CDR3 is TGTGCCAGCAGTTCCCTTGGGACAGAATCTACAGATACGCAGTATTTT. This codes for CASSSLGTESTDTQYF.

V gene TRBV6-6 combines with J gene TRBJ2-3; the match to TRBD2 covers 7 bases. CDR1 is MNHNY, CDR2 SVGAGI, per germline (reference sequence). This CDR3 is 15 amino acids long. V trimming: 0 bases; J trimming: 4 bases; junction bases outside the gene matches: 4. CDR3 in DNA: TGTGCCAGCAGTTACTCGCGGGGGTCCCCAGATACGCAGTATTTT. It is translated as CASSYSRGSPDTQYF.

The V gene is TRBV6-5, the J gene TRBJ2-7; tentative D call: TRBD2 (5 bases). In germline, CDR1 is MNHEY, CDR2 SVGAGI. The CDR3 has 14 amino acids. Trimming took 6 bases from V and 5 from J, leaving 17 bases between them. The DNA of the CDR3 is TGTGCCAGCAGACCGACACTAGTTTCCCACGAGCAGTACTTC. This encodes CASRPTLVSHEQYF.

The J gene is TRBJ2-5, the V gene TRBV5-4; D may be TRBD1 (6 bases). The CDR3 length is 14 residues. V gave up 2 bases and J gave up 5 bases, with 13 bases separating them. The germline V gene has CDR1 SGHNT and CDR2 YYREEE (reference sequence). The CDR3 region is CASSFTGRLETQYF. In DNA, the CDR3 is TGTGCCAGCAGCTTCACAGGGCGATTGGAGACCCAGTACTTC. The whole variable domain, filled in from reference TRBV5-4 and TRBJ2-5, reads ETGVTQSPTHLIKTRGQQVTLRCSSQSGHNTVSWYQQALGQGPQFIFQYYREEENGRGNFPPRFSGLQFPNYSSELNVNALELDDSALYLCASSFTGRLETQYFGPGTRLLVL.

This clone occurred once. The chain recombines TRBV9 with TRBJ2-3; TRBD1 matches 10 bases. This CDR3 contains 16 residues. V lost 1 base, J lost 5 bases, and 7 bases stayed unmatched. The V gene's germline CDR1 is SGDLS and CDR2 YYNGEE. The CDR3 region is CASSVMSGQGLDTQYF. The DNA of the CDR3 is TGTGCCAGCAGCGTAATGTCGGGACAGGGGTTAGATACGCAGTATTTT.

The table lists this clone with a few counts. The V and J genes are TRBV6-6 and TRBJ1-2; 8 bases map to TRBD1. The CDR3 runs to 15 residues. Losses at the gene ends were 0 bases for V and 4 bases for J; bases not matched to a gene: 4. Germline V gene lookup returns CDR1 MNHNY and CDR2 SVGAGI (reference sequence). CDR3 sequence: CASSYSTRGPYGYTF. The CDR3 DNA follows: TGTGCCAGCAGTTACTCTACCAGGGGGCCCTATGGCTACACCTTC.

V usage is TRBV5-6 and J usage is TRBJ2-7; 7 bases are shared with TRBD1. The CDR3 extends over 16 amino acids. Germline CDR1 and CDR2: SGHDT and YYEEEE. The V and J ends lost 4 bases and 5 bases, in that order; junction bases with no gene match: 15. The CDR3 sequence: CASSPRRIDRAHEQYF. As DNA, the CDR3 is TGTGCCAGCAGCCCACGCAGGATCGACAGGGCCCACGAGCAGTACTTC.

CDR3 coding DNA: TGTGCCAGCAGTTTAGTGGACAGGGGCCAGACCCAGTACTTC. Residues: CASSLVDRGQTQYF. The chain employs TRBV28 and TRBJ2-5; 9 bases align to TRBD1. The CDR3 loop spans 14 amino acids. Germline V gene data show CDR1 as MDHEN and CDR2 as SYDVKM. V lost 2 bases to trimming and J lost 6 bases; unmatched junction nucleotides: 4.

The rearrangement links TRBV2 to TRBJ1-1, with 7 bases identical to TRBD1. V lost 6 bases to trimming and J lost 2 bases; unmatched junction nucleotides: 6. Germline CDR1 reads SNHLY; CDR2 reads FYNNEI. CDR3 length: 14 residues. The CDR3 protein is CASRLDRANTEAFF. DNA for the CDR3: TGTGCCAGCAGACTCGACAGGGCAAACACTGAAGCTTTCTTT.

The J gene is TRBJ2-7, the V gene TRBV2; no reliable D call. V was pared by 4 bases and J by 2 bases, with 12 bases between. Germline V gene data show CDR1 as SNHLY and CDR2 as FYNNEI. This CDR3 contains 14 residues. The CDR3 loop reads CASSGSGTPYEQYF. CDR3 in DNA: TGTGCCAGCAGTGGATCAGGTACCCCCTACGAGCAGTACTTC.

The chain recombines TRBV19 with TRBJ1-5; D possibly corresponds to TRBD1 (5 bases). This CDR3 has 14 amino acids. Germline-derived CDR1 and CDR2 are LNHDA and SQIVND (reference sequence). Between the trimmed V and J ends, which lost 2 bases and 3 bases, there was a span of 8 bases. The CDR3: CASSIRTYNQPQHF. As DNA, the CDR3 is TGTGCCAGTAGTATAAGGACATACAATCAGCCCCAGCATTTT.

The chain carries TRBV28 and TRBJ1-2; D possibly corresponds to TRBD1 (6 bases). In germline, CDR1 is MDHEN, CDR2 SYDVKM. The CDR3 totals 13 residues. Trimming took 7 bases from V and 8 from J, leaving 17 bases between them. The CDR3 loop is CASTRPGTSGYTF. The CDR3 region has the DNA TGTGCCAGCACCCGACCCGGGACAAGCGGCTACACCTTC.

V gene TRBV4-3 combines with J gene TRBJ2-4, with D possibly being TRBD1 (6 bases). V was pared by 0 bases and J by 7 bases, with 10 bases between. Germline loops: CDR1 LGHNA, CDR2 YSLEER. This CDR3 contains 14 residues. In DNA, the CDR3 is TGCGCCAGCAGCCAAGAGCCAGGGGCGAACATTCAGTACTTC. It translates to CASSQEPGANIQYF.

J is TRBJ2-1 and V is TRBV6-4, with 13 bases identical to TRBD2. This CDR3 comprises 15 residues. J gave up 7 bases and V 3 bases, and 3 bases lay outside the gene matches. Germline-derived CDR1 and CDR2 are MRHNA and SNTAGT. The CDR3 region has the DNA TGTGCCAGCAGTGAACTAGCGGGAGGGGGGAATGAGCAGTTCTTC. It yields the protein CASSELAGGGNEQFF.

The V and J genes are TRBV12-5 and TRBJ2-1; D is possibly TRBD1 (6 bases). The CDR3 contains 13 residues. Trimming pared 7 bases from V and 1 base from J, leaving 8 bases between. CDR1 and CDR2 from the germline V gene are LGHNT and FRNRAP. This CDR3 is CASDRDSYNEQFF. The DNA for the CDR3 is TGTGCTAGTGACAGGGATTCCTACAATGAGCAGTTCTTC.

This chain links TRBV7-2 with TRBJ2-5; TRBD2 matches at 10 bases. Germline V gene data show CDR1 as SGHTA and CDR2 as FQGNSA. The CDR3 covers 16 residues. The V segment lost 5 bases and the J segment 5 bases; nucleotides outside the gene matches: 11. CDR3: CASSRQIAGGRETQYF. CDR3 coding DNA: TGTGCCAGCAGCCGTCAGATAGCGGGGGGTCGGGAGACCCAGTACTTC.

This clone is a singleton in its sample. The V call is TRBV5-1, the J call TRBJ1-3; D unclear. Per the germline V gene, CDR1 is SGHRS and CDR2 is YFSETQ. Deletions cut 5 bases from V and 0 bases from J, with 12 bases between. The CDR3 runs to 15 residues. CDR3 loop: CASRPTELSGNTIYF. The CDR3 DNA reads TGCGCCAGCAGACCGACTGAGCTCTCTGGAAACACCATATATTTT. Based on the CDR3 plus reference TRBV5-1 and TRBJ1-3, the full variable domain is KAGVTQTPRYLIKTRGQQVTLSCSPISGHRSVSWYQQTPGQGLQFLFEYFSETQRNKGNFPGRFSGRQFSNSRSEMNVSTLELGDSALYLCASRPTELSGNTIYFGEGSWLTVV.

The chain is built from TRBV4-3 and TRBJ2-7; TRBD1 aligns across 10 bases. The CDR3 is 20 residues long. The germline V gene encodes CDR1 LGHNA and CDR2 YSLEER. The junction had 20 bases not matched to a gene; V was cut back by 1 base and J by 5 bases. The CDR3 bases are TGCGCCAGCAGCCAAGGGGGCGAGTGGTATTCGGGACAGGGGATCCACGAGCAGTACTTC. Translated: CASSQGGEWYSGQGIHEQYF.

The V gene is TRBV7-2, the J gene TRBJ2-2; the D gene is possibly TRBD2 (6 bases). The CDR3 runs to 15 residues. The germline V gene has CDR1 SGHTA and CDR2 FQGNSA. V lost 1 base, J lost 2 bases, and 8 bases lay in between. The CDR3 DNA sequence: TGTGCCAGCAGCTTAGTAGCGGTCAACACCGGGGAGCTGTTTTTT. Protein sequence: CASSLVAVNTGELFF.